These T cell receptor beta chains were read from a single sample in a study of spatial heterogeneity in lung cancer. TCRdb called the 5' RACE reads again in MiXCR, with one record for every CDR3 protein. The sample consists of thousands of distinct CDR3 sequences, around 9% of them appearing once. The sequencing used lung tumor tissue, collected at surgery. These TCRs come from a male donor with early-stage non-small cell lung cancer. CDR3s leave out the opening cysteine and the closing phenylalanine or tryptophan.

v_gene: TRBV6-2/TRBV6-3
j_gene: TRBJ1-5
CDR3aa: ASNREGQPQH

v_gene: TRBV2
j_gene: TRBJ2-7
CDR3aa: ASSFQGLEQY

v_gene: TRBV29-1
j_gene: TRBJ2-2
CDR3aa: SGGPAAGELF

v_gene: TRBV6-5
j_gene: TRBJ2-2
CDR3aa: ASRPLYAGMVTGELF

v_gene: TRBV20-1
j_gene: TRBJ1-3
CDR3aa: SARRDSGNTIY

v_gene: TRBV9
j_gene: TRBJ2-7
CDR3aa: ASSVVPVGEQY

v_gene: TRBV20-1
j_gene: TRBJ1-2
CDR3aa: SAPVQAYGYT

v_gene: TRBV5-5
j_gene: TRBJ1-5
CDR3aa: ASSFLVGPNQPQH

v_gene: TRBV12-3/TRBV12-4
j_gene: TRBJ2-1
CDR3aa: ASSLFAAPSSYNEQF

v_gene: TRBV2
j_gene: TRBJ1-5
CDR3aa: ASSEGTGDQPQH

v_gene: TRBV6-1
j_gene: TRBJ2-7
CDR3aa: ASSEDRGGEQY

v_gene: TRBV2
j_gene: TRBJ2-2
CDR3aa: ASSGTGWTGELF

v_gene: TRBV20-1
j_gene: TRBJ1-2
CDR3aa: SASPLQGANYGYT

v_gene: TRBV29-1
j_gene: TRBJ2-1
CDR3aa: STQGADGRGDEQF

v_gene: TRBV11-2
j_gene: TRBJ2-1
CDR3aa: ASSSTGGPYNEQF

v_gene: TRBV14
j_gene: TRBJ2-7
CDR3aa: ASSQGLAGSYEQY

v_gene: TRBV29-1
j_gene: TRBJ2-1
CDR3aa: SVVWGRLGNEQF

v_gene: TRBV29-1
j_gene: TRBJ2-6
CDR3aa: SVEGSLSGANVLT

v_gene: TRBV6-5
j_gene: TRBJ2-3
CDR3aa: ASSYSQTADTQY

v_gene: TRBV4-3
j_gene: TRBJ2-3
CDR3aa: ASSQGLFTDTQY

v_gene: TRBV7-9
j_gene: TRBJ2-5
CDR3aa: ASSLVQAETQY

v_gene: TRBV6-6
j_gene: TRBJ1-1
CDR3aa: ASSYSPAVIEAF

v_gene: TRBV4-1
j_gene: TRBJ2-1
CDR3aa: ASCRRPTNEQF

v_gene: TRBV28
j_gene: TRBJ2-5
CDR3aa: ASLDSSGTSRETQY

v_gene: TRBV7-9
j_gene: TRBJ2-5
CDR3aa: ASSLGTGDLETQY

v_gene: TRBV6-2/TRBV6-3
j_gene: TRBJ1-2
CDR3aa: ASTRQGAGGYT

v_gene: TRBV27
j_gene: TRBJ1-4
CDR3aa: ASSDSQGLREKLF

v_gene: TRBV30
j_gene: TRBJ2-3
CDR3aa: AWSVVTGDTQY

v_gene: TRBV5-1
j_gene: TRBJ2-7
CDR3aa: ASSLAGAQGSYEQY

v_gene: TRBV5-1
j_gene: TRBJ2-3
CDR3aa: ASSLGGADTQY

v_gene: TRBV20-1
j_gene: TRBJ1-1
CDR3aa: SALGGTEAF

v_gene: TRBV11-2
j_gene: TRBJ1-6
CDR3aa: ASSLGARFHSPLH

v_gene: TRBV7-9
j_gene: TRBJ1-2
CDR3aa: ASSLEAGTGYT

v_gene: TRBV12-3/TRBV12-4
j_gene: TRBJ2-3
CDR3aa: ASLGSGRPDTQY

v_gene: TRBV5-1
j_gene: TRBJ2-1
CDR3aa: ASSPGLGGYNEQF

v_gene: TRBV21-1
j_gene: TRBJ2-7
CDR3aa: ASSKAGGSTDEQY

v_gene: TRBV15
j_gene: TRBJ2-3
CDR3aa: ATSPRDEQRTDTQY

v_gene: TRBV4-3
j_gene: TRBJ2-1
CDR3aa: ASSPLSGPNEQF

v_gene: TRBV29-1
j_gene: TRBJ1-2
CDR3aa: STREGGYT

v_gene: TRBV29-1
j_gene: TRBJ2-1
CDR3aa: SVIPGTSGSYEQF

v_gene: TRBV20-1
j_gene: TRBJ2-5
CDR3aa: SASQGTSIETQY

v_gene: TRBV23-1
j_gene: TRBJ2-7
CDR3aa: ASTQGGYEQY

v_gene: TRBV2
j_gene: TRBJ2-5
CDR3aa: ASSISGHQETQY

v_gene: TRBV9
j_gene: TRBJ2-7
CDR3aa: ASSVDLGAGEQY

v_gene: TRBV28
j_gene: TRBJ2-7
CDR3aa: ASSAVTSGSPYEQY

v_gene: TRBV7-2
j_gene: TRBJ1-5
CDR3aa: ASSLVAHSNQPQH

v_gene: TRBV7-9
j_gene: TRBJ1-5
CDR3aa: ASSYGQGADYSNQPQH

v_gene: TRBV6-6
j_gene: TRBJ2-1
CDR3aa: ASRPGTGTLNEQF

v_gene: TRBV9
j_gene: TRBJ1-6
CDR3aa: ASSVDWNNSPLH